This T cell receptor (beta chain) appears in the sequencing data of a study of OX40 agonist ivuxolimab in advanced cancers. Study as a whole: Ivuxolimab was administered intravenously to patients at 0.01 to 10 mg/kg every 2 weeks.

The table lists this clone with a few counts. Trimming left V 0 bases short and J 6 bases short, with 5 bases between. The CDR3 is made up of 12 amino acids. Germline V gene lookup returns CDR1 SNHLY and CDR2 FYNNEI. TCRdb's copy holds only in-frame clones and misses some; the assay was immunoSEQ multiplex PCR. The data show 75,000 to 90,000 clones, with about 90% seen just once and under 9.5% held by the top ten. The sequencing here drew on CD4+ or CD8+ T cells sorted from blood, taken in a trial of the OX40 agonist ivuxolimab. The chain has TRBV2 and TRBJ1-2; no firm D call. The TCR was taken from an adult with an advanced solid tumor such as melanoma, head and neck, liver or kidney cancer. The CDR3 region has the DNA TGTGCCAGCAGTGAAGCCGCAGATGGCTACACCTTC. As protein: CASSEAADGYTF. Variable domain in full (rest from reference TRBV2 and TRBJ1-2): EPEVTQTPSHQVTQMGQEVILRCVPISNHLYFYWYRQILGQKVEFLVSFYNNEISEKSEIFDDQFSVERPDGSNFTLKIRSTKLEDSAMYFCASSEAADGYTFGSGTRLTVV.